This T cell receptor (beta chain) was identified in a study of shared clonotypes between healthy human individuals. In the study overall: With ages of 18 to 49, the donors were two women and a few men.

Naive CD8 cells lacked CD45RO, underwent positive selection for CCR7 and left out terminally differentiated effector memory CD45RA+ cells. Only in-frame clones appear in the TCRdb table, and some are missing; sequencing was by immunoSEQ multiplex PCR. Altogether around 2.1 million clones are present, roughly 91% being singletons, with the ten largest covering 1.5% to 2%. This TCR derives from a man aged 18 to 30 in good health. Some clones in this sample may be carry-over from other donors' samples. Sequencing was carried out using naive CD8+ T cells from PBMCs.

The CDR3 spells CASPRGTYEQYF. CDR3 DNA: TGCGCCAGCCCCAGGGGGACGTACGAGCAGTACTTC. The chain couples TRBV4-3 to TRBJ2-7, with 7 bases lining up with TRBD1. This CDR3 is built from 12 residues. V gave up 8 bases and J gave up 4 bases; unmatched junction bases: 5. Germline CDR1 reads LGHNA; CDR2 reads YSLEER.